Listed here are 25 T cell receptor beta chains from one sample, sequenced in a study of cytomegalovirus exposure and HLA in healthy donors. Use of 60 Vbeta and 13 Jbeta primers characterized the PCR. Libraries were prepared by immunoSEQ multiplex PCR; TCRdb keeps only in-frame clonotypes and omits some of them. The sample lists 180,000 or so clones, about 62% occurring once. The source material was PBMCs. Every receptor here comes from a man aged 35 to 55 in good health and CMV-seronegative.

This clone was counted a single time. The V gene is TRBV4-1, the J gene TRBJ2-1, with 7 bases aligning to TRBD2. Trimming at V came to 3 bases and at J to 3 bases, leaving 5 bases not matched to a gene. The germline CDR1 and CDR2 sequences are MGHRA and YSYEKL. CDR3 length equals 15 residues. In DNA, the CDR3 is TGCGCCAGCAGCCAGGCCCGGGACTACTACAATGAGCAGTTCTTC. Protein: CASSQARDYYNEQFF.

This clone has only a few counts. The chain links TRBV30 to TRBJ1-5, with D perhaps TRBD1 (5 bases). CDR1 GTSNPN and CDR2 SVGIG come from the germline V gene (reference sequence). V shed 6 bases and J shed 1 base, with 25 bases lying between them. The CDR3 runs to 18 residues. The CDR3 region is CACSRGGLGLRSNQPQHF. For the CDR3, the DNA is TGTGCCTGCAGCCGGGGGGGACTAGGGCTCCGGAGCAATCAGCCCCAGCATTTT.

The V call is TRBV4-3, the J call TRBJ2-2; TRBD2 is a possible D gene (6 bases). The CDR3 contains 16 residues. In germline, CDR1 is LGHNA, CDR2 YSLEER. V was shortened by 1 base and J by 4 bases, with 13 bases between the two germline ends. The CDR3 region has the DNA TGCGCCAGCAGCCAAGCGGGGGTAATTCCCACCGGGGAGCTGTTTTTT. This gives the protein CASSQAGVIPTGELFF.

The J gene is TRBJ2-5, the V gene TRBV5-4, with 9 bases identical to TRBD2. Trimming at V came to 4 bases and at J to 3 bases, leaving 7 bases not matched to a gene. CDR3 size: 15 residues. The germline CDR1 and CDR2 sequences are SGHNT and YYREEE (reference sequence). The CDR3 nucleotides read TGTGCCAGCAGCCCCGGGACTAGCTGGAAAGAGACCCAGTACTTC. Its protein is CASSPGTSWKETQYF.

The chain links TRBV10-3 to TRBJ2-1, with 9 bases identical to TRBD2. Looked up from germline, CDR1 is ENHRY and CDR2 is SYGVKD. V lost 10 bases and J lost 5; bases outside the gene matches: 12. CDR3 length equals 15 residues. Here the CDR3 reads CATALEAGGNNEQFF. CDR3 bases: TGTGCCACCGCGCTTGAGGCGGGGGGGAACAATGAGCAGTTCTTC.

The chain joins TRBV29-1 to TRBJ2-7, with 8 bases lining up with TRBD1. The CDR3 loop spans 13 amino acids. Looked up from germline, CDR1 is SQVTM and CDR2 is ANQGSEA. J gave up 4 bases and V 4 bases, and 6 bases lay outside the gene matches. CDR3 amino acids: CSVVWTGKYEQYF. CDR3 sequence (DNA): TGCAGCGTTGTATGGACAGGGAAATACGAGCAGTACTTC.

V gene TRBV4-1 combines with J gene TRBJ1-2, with 7 bases that match TRBD1. V gave up 4 bases and J gave up 5 bases; unmatched junction bases: 10. Germline CDR1 reads MGHRA; CDR2 reads YSYEKL. CDR3 length: 15 amino acids. This CDR3 is CASSPSQGGTYGYTF. The CDR3 DNA follows: TGCGCCAGCAGCCCGTCCCAGGGGGGTACGTATGGCTACACCTTC.

The CDR3 DNA reads as TGTGCCAGCAAAAGGGAGTATAATGAAAAACTGTTTTTT. Protein product: CASKREYNEKLFF. The rearrangement links TRBV5-8 to TRBJ1-4; no firm D call. This CDR3 spans 13 amino acids. Germline V gene data show CDR1 as SGHTS and CDR2 as YDEGEE. V lost 6 bases and J 4 bases, leaving 10 bases between the germline ends.

The chain couples TRBV19 to TRBJ2-7; D perhaps matches TRBD2 (5 bases). The CDR3 runs to 13 residues. Looked up from germline, CDR1 is LNHDA and CDR2 is SQIVND (reference sequence). V was cut by 3 bases and J by 3 bases, with 9 bases left in between. The CDR3 spells CASSISEGYEQYF. The CDR3 coding sequence is TGTGCCAGTAGTATCTCCGAGGGCTACGAGCAGTACTTC. Together with reference TRBV19 and TRBJ2-7, the CDR3 gives the full variable domain: DGGITQSPKYLFRKEGQNVTLSCEQNLNHDAMYWYRQDPGQGLRLIYYSQIVNDFQKGDIAEGYSVSREKKESFPLTVTSAQKNPTAFYLCASSISEGYEQYFGPGTRLTVT.

The CDR3 DNA reads TGTGCCAGCAGTTACGCTAGCGCGACGAACACCGGGGAGCTGTTTTTT. It is translated as CASSYASATNTGELFF. This chain links TRBV6-6 with TRBJ2-2; D may be TRBD2 (6 bases). CDR3 length: 16 amino acids. CDR1 and CDR2 (germline): MNHNY, SVGAGI (reference sequence). Trimming took 2 bases from V and 0 from J, leaving 10 bases between them.

This CDR3 is CATRGQGGSPLHF. CDR3 nucleotide sequence: TGTGCCACCAGGGGACAGGGAGGTTCACCCCTCCACTTT. The gene calls are TRBV15 and TRBJ1-6; the match to TRBD1 covers 9 bases. After removal of 6 bases from V and 9 bases from J, the junction contained 3 bases not matched to a gene. CDR3 length: 13 residues. Germline CDR1 and CDR2: LNHNV and YYDKDF (reference sequence).

The chain couples TRBV7-8 to TRBJ2-3; the match to TRBD2 covers 7 bases. This CDR3 contains 16 residues. The V gene end was trimmed by 1 base and the J gene end by 3 bases; junction bases not matched to a gene: 7. CDR1 and CDR2 from the germline V gene are SGHVS and FQNEAQ. The CDR3 region has the DNA TGTGCCAGCAGCTTAGTCCTGAGTAGCGGGACAGATACGCAGTATTTT. This codes for CASSLVLSSGTDTQYF.

The gene calls are TRBV7-3 and TRBJ2-1; TRBD2 agrees at 10 bases. The germline CDR1 and CDR2 sequences are SGHTA and FQGTGA. J was trimmed by 2 bases and V by 8 bases; bases with no gene match: 6. This CDR3 contains 15 residues. CDR3 in amino acids: CASGFGLAAYNEQFF. In DNA form, the CDR3 reads TGTGCCAGCGGTTTCGGACTAGCGGCCTACAATGAGCAGTTCTTC.

The rearrangement uses TRBV25-1 and TRBJ1-6, with D possibly TRBD1 on 6 matching bases. The CDR3 contains 15 residues. V was cut by 4 bases and J by 8 bases, with 15 bases left in between. Germline lookup yields CDR1 MGHDK and CDR2 SYGVNS. CDR3 region: CASSGPRTEDSPLHF. DNA of the CDR3: TGTGCCAGCAGTGGCCCTAGGACAGAGGATTCACCCCTCCACTTT. Combining the CDR3 with reference TRBV25-1 and TRBJ1-6 gives the whole variable domain EADIYQTPRYLVIGTGKKITLECSQTMGHDKMYWYQQDPGMELHLIHYSYGVNSTEKGDLSSESTVSRIRTEHFPLTLESARPSHTSQYLCASSGPRTEDSPLHFGNGTRLTVT.

V usage is TRBV27 and J usage is TRBJ1-5; 8 nucleotides line up with TRBD1. The CDR3 has 15 residues. V trimming: 0 bases; J trimming: 4 bases; junction bases outside the gene matches: 2. Germline values: CDR1 MNHEY, CDR2 SMNVEV (reference sequence). CDR3 region: CASSLSGQENQPQHF. CDR3 nucleotides: TGTGCCAGCAGTTTATCGGGACAGGAGAATCAGCCCCAGCATTTT.

V gene TRBV6-5 combines with J gene TRBJ1-2; 7 bases agree with TRBD1. The CDR3 is 13 residues long. Germline V gene lookup returns CDR1 MNHEY and CDR2 SVGAGI. V lost 5 bases to trimming and J lost 4 bases; unmatched junction nucleotides: 4. The CDR3 nucleotides are TGTGCCAGCAGTGCTTCAGGGGGCTATGGCTACACCTTC. It codes for CASSASGGYGYTF.

The rearrangement joins TRBV7-2 to TRBJ2-5; weak D call: TRBD1 (5 bases). The V gene lost 2 bases and the J gene lost 3 bases, with 7 bases spanning the gap. Germline V gene lookup returns CDR1 SGHTA and CDR2 FQGNSA. This CDR3 has 13 amino acids. The chain's CDR3 is CASSLTREETQYF. CDR3 nucleotide sequence: TGTGCCAGCAGCTTAACCAGGGAAGAGACCCAGTACTTC.

The genes are TRBV10-3 and TRBJ2-3; tentatively, D is TRBD1 (5 bases). Germline V CDR1 and CDR2: ENHRY, SYGVKD. The CDR3 extends over 17 amino acids. Trimming left V 0 bases short and J 3 bases short, with 16 bases between. The CDR3 reads CAISESKGQGSTDTQYF. For the CDR3, the DNA is TGTGCCATCAGTGAGTCTAAAGGTCAGGGAAGTACAGATACGCAGTATTTT.

The chain recombines TRBV7-8 with TRBJ2-2, with D maybe TRBD2 (6 bases). The length of the CDR3 is 16 residues. Germline CDR1 is SGHVS and CDR2 is FQNEAQ. Trimming pared 2 bases from V and 4 bases from J, leaving 14 bases between. The CDR3 loop is CASSLREPSGTGELFF. For the CDR3, the DNA is TGTGCCAGCAGCTTACGGGAGCCATCGGGCACCGGGGAGCTGTTTTTT.

The J gene is TRBJ2-2, the V gene TRBV6-6; unclear D gene. Germline V lookup: CDR1 MNHNY, CDR2 SVGAGI (reference sequence). This CDR3 has 14 amino acids. V lost 4 bases, J lost 2 bases, and 8 bases lay in between. The CDR3 spells CASSLLDNTGELFF. The CDR3, as DNA: TGTGCCAGCAGTTTACTTGATAACACCGGGGAGCTGTTTTTT.

The chain's CDR3 is CASSVGPSGNTDTQYF. CDR3 DNA: TGTGCCAGCAGCGTAGGTCCTAGCGGGAACACAGATACGCAGTATTTT. This chain joins TRBV9 and TRBJ2-3; 9 nucleotides align to TRBD2. The germline V gene has CDR1 SGDLS and CDR2 YYNGEE. V was clipped by 0 bases and J by 2 bases; unmatched bases: 4. The CDR3 covers 16 residues. The full variable domain, with the rest looked up from reference TRBV9 and TRBJ2-3, is DSGVTQTPKHLITATGQRVTLRCSPRSGDLSVYWYQQSLDQGLQFLIQYYNGEERAKGNILERFSAQQFPDLHSELNLSSLELGDSALYFCASSVGPSGNTDTQYFGPGTRLTVL.

This clone was seen more than once but under ten times. J is TRBJ2-3 and V is TRBV20-1, with D perhaps matching TRBD1 (5 bases). This CDR3 is 11 amino acids long. The V end was cut by 4 bases, the J end by 8 bases, with 10 bases between. Germline CDR1 is DFQATT and CDR2 is SNEGSKA (reference sequence). CDR3 coding DNA: TGCAGTGCTAAACCGCAGGGTACGCAGTATTTT. Its translation: CSAKPQGTQYF.

The table lists this clone with a few counts. This chain joins TRBV6-1 and TRBJ1-3; TRBD1 matches at 7 bases. CDR1 MNHNS and CDR2 SASEGT come from the germline V gene. With V trimmed by 5 bases and J by 8 bases, 9 bases remained unmatched. This CDR3 spans 14 amino acids. The CDR3 here is CASSFTGQGDTIYF. In nucleotides, the CDR3 is TGTGCCAGCAGTTTCACGGGGCAGGGGGACACCATATATTTT.

The CDR3 coding sequence is TGTGCCAGCAGTGAATTGGGCGAAAACACTGAAGCTTTCTTT. It encodes CASSELGENTEAFF. This sequence joins TRBV25-1 and TRBJ1-1, with D hard to call. The CDR3 extends over 14 amino acids. Trimming left V 1 base short and J 2 bases short, with 8 bases between. Germline V gene lookup returns CDR1 MGHDK and CDR2 SYGVNS.

A few counts support this clone. V usage is TRBV28 and J usage is TRBJ1-1, with D tentatively TRBD1 (5 bases). Between the trimmed V and J ends, which lost 6 bases and 1 base, there was a span of 12 bases. Looked up from germline, CDR1 is MDHEN and CDR2 is SYDVKM. This CDR3 has 14 residues. The CDR3 DNA is TGTGCCAGCAGCCTCAGGGTACCGAACACTGAAGCTTTCTTT. It translates to CASSLRVPNTEAFF.